This TCR beta chain came from a study of T cell changes during pregnancy in multiple sclerosis. TCRdb's table, derived via immunoSEQ multiplex PCR, lists solely in-frame clones and lacks some. The repertoire consists of approximately 46,000 clones, with roughly nine tenths occurring once and the leading ten covering 0.35% to 0.5%. The CDR3 is 16 amino acids. From germline, CDR1 is SGDLS and CDR2 YYNGEE. The V end lost 5 bases, the J end lost 6 bases, and 20 bases lay between the germline ends. The material was CD4+ T cells from peripheral blood mononuclear cells, obtained after pregnancy. This sequence originates from a female donor with multiple sclerosis, enrolled in a pregnancy study. V is TRBV9 and J is TRBJ2-2, with D tentatively TRBD2 (6 bases). CDR3 DNA: TGTGCCAGCAGTGCCTTCGAGGGAGGAGGTGCCGGGGAGCTGTTTTTT. It specifies CASSAFEGGGAGELFF.